This entry lists 4 T cell receptor beta chains sequenced from one sample in a study of blood T cells in healthy people across ages. A second about 6 to 11 cycle PCR used barcoded and J-beta primers. Each CDR3 protein gets one entry after TCRdb re-called the 5' RACE reads with MiXCR. This sample has about 1.7 million distinct CDR3 sequences, with 28% found just once. Sample: blood. The receptor set was obtained from a woman aged 25 to 39 in good health.

The gene calls are TRBV13 and TRBJ2-5, with 11 positions matching TRBD2. V shed 3 bases and J 5 bases; nucleotides not matched to a gene: 2. Germline lookup yields CDR1 PRHDT and CDR2 FYEKMQ (reference sequence). This CDR3 is built from 14 residues. The CDR3 loop is CASSFASGRETQYF. CDR3 nucleotides: TGTGCCAGCAGCTTCGCTAGCGGGAGGGAGACCCAGTACTTC.

Turning to this clonotype: Relative to the germline gene, one junction end is altered; a read error may explain this. The V call is TRBV2, the J call TRBJ1-2, with 7 bases matching TRBD1. The CDR3 has 15 residues. CDR1 SNHLY and CDR2 FYNNEI come from the germline V gene. CDR3 in amino acids: CASSEGQGDNYGYTF. The CDR3 DNA follows: TGTGCCAGCAGTGAAGGACAGGGAGATAACTACGGCTACACCTTC. The variable domain in full, completed from reference TRBV2 and TRBJ1-2, reads EPEVTQTPSHQVTQMGQEVILRCVPISNHLYFYWYRQILGQKVEFLVSFYNNEISEKSEIFDDQFSVERPDGSNFTLKIRSTKLEDSAMYFCASSEGQGDNYGYTFGSGTRLTVV.

This clonotype was recorded once. The chain employs TRBV12-3 or TRBV12-4 and TRBJ1-6, with D unclear. The CDR3 totals 12 residues. Trimming stripped 5 bases from V and 12 bases from J, with 11 bases between. CDR3 region: CASSPPVGPLHF. The DNA of the CDR3 is TGTGCCAGCAGTCCACCCGTTGGACCCCTCCACTTT.

This clonotype has more than one count but fewer than ten. CDR3 DNA: TGTGCCAGTAGTATCCCGGGCGGTCGAGAGACCCAGTACTTC. Amino acid sequence: CASSIPGGRETQYF. This chain links TRBV19 with TRBJ2-5; D remains ambiguous. CDR3 size: 14 residues. Germline values: CDR1 LNHDA, CDR2 SQIVND (reference sequence). With 3 bases removed from V and 4 bases from J, the gap between germline ends came to 12 bases.